The following is a TCR beta chain sequence with its context. Its antigen is as yet unknown. CD45RO-negative, CCR7-positively selected cells formed the naive CD8 fraction, excluding terminally differentiated effector memory CD45RA+ cells. Donors were healthy HIV-negative adults without recent acute infections or vaccinations. The sample originates from a study of shared clonotypes between healthy human individuals. Germline V CDR1 and CDR2: MNHEY, SMNVEV (reference sequence). J lost 8 bases, V lost 6 bases, and 7 bases had no gene match. The CDR3 is made up of 15 amino acids. Regarding the study as a whole: Clonotype sharing among the donors was expected to vary with sequencing depth.

Assay used: immunoSEQ multiplex PCR; TCRdb lists only in-frame clones, some missing. The sample includes approximately 2,200,000 clones, 93% of them seen just once. Source material: naive CD8+ T cells from PBMCs. V is TRBV27 and J is TRBJ2-1; 13 nucleotides line up with TRBD2. The receptor comes from a man between 18 and 35 years old in good health. Some clones in this sample may be carry-over from other donors' samples. The CDR3 DNA sequence: TGTGCCAGCAGATTCGGGACTAGCGGGATATATGAGCAGTTCTTC. Its translation: CASRFGTSGIYEQFF.